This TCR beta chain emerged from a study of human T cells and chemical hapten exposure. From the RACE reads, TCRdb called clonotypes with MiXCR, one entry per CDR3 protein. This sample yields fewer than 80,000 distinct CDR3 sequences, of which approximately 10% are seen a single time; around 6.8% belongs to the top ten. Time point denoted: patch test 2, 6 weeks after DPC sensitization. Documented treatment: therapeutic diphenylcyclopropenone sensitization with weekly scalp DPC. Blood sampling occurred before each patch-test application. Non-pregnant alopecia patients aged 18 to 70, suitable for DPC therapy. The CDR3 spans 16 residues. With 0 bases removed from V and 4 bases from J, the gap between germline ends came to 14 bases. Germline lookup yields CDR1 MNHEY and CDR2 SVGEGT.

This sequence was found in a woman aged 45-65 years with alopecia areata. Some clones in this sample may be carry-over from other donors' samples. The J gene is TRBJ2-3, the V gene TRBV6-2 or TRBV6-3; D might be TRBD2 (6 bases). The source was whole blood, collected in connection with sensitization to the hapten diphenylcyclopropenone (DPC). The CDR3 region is CASSYSAGTVSDTQYF. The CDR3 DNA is TGTGCCAGCAGTTACTCGGCGGGGACGGTGTCAGATACGCAGTATTTT.